These 18 T cell receptor beta chains were sequenced from one sample in a study of cytomegalovirus exposure and HLA in healthy donors. 13 Jbeta primers and 60 Vbeta primers were used for the PCR. Method: immunoSEQ multiplex PCR; TCRdb's copy keeps in-frame clones and lacks some. Listed are more than 85,000 clones; roughly 6% falls within the top ten. Sequencing was carried out using PBMCs. These receptors were taken from a girl between 10 and 17 years old in good health and CMV-seropositive.

V is TRBV4-1 and J is TRBJ1-3, with TRBD1 matching 7 bases. Trimming removed 8 bases from V and 4 bases from J; junction bases left unmatched: 5. Germline CDR1 is MGHRA and CDR2 is YSYEKL. This CDR3 is 13 amino acids long. In DNA, the CDR3 is TGCGCCAGCCGCCCGACAGGGGGAAACACCATATATTTT. This sequence encodes CASRPTGGNTIYF.

The chain uses TRBV9 and TRBJ1-2; TRBD1 matches at 7 bases. The CDR3 extends over 15 amino acids. Germline V gene sequence: CDR1 SGDLS, CDR2 YYNGEE. V lost 2 bases and J lost 8; bases outside the gene matches: 12. The CDR3, as DNA: TGTGCCAGCAGCGTGGCTACAGGGGAAATGGACGGCTACACCTTC. Its translation is CASSVATGEMDGYTF. Complete variable domain (other parts from reference TRBV9 and TRBJ1-2): DSGVTQTPKHLITATGQRVTLRCSPRSGDLSVYWYQQSLDQGLQFLIQYYNGEERAKGNILERFSAQQFPDLHSELNLSSLELGDSALYFCASSVATGEMDGYTFGSGTRLTVV.

This chain joins TRBV7-2 and TRBJ2-2; D may be TRBD2 (6 bases). CDR3 size: 13 residues. V lost 6 bases, J lost 6 bases, and 11 bases lay in between. Per the germline V gene, CDR1 is SGHTA and CDR2 is FQGNSA. DNA of the CDR3: TGTGCCAGCAGATTTAGCGGCGCCGGGGAGCTGTTTTTT. Translating gives CASRFSGAGELFF.

The V and J genes are TRBV4-3 and TRBJ2-4; 8 bases match TRBD2. This CDR3 has 19 amino acids. Germline-derived CDR1 and CDR2 are LGHNA and YSLEER. J lost 2 bases, V lost 1 base, and 13 bases had no gene match. The CDR3 loop reads CASSQGGGSGGSTKNIQYF. CDR3 DNA sequence: TGCGCCAGCAGCCAAGGAGGGGGGTCGGGGGGGTCAACCAAAAACATTCAGTACTTC.

The chain has TRBV5-6 and TRBJ2-7; the D gene is possibly TRBD1 (6 bases). Germline CDR1 and CDR2: SGHDT and YYEEEE. This CDR3 has 14 residues. V was shortened by 3 bases and J by 4 bases, with 14 bases between the two germline ends. The CDR3 loop reads CASSWGQGQYEQYF. The CDR3 coding sequence is TGTGCCAGCAGCTGGGGGCAGGGACAATACGAGCAGTACTTC.

The genes are TRBV7-8 and TRBJ2-7; perhaps TRBD1 as D (6 bases). The V end lost 5 bases, the J end lost 3 bases, and 11 bases lay between the germline ends. This CDR3 comprises 13 residues. Germline CDR1 is SGHVS and CDR2 is FQNEAQ. This CDR3 is CASSQRTDYEQYV. The CDR3 DNA follows: TGTGCCAGCAGCCAAAGGACAGACTACGAGCAGTACGTC.

The rearrangement links TRBV6-5 to TRBJ1-2, with D perhaps TRBD1 (5 bases). The CDR3 runs 11 residues. Germline V gene sequence: CDR1 MNHEY, CDR2 SVGAGI. Trimming took off 5 bases at V and 7 bases at J, with 8 bases between the two ends. The CDR3 protein is CASSGGTGYTF. The CDR3 DNA reads as TGTGCCAGCAGTGGAGGGACTGGCTACACCTTC.

The chain employs TRBV5-1 and TRBJ2-5; 8 bases are a match to TRBD2. The germline V gene has CDR1 SGHRS and CDR2 YFSETQ. This CDR3 has 15 residues. With 0 bases clipped from V and 4 bases from J, the junction kept 5 bases outside the gene matches. The CDR3 DNA reads TGCGCCAGCAGCTTGGTATCCCGGGGGGGAGAGACCCAGTACTTC. This codes for CASSLVSRGGETQYF.

This chain connects TRBV7-2 to TRBJ2-5; 7 bases agree with TRBD2. Germline V gene sequence: CDR1 SGHTA, CDR2 FQGNSA. The CDR3 sequence is 15 residues long. The trim removed 3 bases at V and 1 base at J, leaving 5 bases unmatched. The CDR3 DNA follows: TGTGCCAGCAGCTTGACCTCGGGGGGCCAAGAGACCCAGTACTTC. This encodes CASSLTSGGQETQYF.

The chain uses TRBV27 and TRBJ2-1, with 10 nucleotides matching TRBD1. The germline V gene encodes CDR1 MNHEY and CDR2 SMNVEV (reference sequence). This CDR3 has 15 amino acids. The V segment lost 6 bases and the J segment 6 bases; nucleotides outside the gene matches: 8. The CDR3 DNA sequence: TGTGCCAGCAGCTTAGGACAGGGGGGACGCAATGAGCAGTTCTTC. Protein sequence: CASSLGQGGRNEQFF.

The chain employs TRBV15 and TRBJ2-1; D unclear. From germline, CDR1 is LNHNV and CDR2 YYDKDF (reference sequence). V shed 3 bases and J shed 0 bases, with 9 bases lying between them. This CDR3 contains 15 residues. In DNA, the CDR3 is TGTGCCACCAGCAGCCTACAGAGCTCCTACAATGAGCAGTTCTTC. The encoded protein is CATSSLQSSYNEQFF.

J is TRBJ1-4 and V is TRBV9, with 11 bases identical to TRBD1. CDR3 length: 15 amino acids. V lost 2 bases and J lost 6; bases outside the gene matches: 3. Germline assignment: CDR1 SGDLS and CDR2 YYNGEE. CDR3 residues: CASSVKGQGDEKLFF. The CDR3 nucleotides are TGTGCCAGCAGCGTTAAGGGACAGGGGGATGAAAAACTGTTTTTT.

V gene TRBV5-1 combines with J gene TRBJ1-2, with D possibly being TRBD1 (6 bases). This CDR3 has 13 amino acids. Looked up from germline, CDR1 is SGHRS and CDR2 is YFSETQ. V was clipped by 0 bases and J by 6 bases, with 9 bases between them. The CDR3 DNA sequence: TGCGCCAGCAGCTTGGGGAACAGGGATGGCTACACCTTC. It translates to CASSLGNRDGYTF.

The chain links TRBV27 to TRBJ2-1; TRBD2 aligns across 9 bases. From germline, CDR1 is MNHEY and CDR2 SMNVEV (reference sequence). V lost 5 bases to trimming and J lost 0 bases; unmatched junction nucleotides: 11. The CDR3 loop spans 18 amino acids. DNA of the CDR3: TGTGCCAGCAGTCCGTTAGGGGTTAGCGGGAGCTCCTACAATGAGCAGTTCTTC. Its translation: CASSPLGVSGSSYNEQFF.

This sequence joins TRBV6-1 and TRBJ2-1; no clear D gene. The CDR3 contains 13 residues. Trimming took 0 bases from V and 9 from J, leaving 9 bases between them. CDR1 MNHNS and CDR2 SASEGT come from the germline V gene. CDR3 loop: CASSEAGRFEQFF. The CDR3 DNA follows: TGTGCCAGCAGTGAAGCGGGCAGATTTGAGCAGTTCTTC.

The chain joins TRBV18 to TRBJ1-1, with 9 positions matching TRBD1. This CDR3 has 15 amino acids. Trimming cost V 6 bases and J 4 bases; bases outside gene matches: 9. Germline V CDR1 and CDR2: KGHSH, LQKENI. The CDR3 sequence: CASSPNRGPGTEAFF. The CDR3 nucleotides are TGTGCCAGCTCGCCTAACAGGGGGCCGGGCACTGAAGCTTTCTTT.

This sequence joins TRBV25-1 and TRBJ1-2, with a weak D call TRBD1 (6 bases). CDR3 size: 13 residues. Germline values: CDR1 MGHDK, CDR2 SYGVNS. The V end was cut by 6 bases, the J end by 2 bases, with 10 bases between. In DNA, the CDR3 is TGTGCCAGCAGCCCAACAGGGAACTATGGCTACACCTTC. As protein: CASSPTGNYGYTF.

This chain joins TRBV5-6 and TRBJ1-2, with 10 bases identical to TRBD1. The CDR3 has 14 amino acids. Germline V CDR1 and CDR2: SGHDT, YYEEEE. The ends lost 7 bases at V and 2 bases at J; junction bases unmatched: 5. DNA of the CDR3: TGTGCCAGCGGGACAGGGGTGAAGAACTATGGCTACACCTTC. Translation gives CASGTGVKNYGYTF.